Sequencing of this T cell receptor (beta chain) was carried out in a study of blood T cell repertoires in COVID-19. This table comes from immunoSEQ multiplex PCR, and its TCRdb copy is limited to in-frame clones, with some not included. The sample holds more than 150,000 clones, about 86% seen once. V dropped 4 bases and J dropped 5 bases, with 18 bases sitting between them. This CDR3 region has 14 residues. CDR1 SQVTM and CDR2 ANQGSEA come from the germline V gene. This clone showed up just once. The gene calls are TRBV29-1 and TRBJ2-7, with D possibly matching TRBD1 (6 bases). The sample taken for sequencing was peripheral blood. This clonotype was obtained from a man between 65 and 80 years old with active or convalescent COVID-19. The CDR3 is CSVGPHRDVNEQYF. The CDR3 bases are TGCAGCGTTGGTCCCCACAGGGATGTGAACGAGCAGTACTTC.